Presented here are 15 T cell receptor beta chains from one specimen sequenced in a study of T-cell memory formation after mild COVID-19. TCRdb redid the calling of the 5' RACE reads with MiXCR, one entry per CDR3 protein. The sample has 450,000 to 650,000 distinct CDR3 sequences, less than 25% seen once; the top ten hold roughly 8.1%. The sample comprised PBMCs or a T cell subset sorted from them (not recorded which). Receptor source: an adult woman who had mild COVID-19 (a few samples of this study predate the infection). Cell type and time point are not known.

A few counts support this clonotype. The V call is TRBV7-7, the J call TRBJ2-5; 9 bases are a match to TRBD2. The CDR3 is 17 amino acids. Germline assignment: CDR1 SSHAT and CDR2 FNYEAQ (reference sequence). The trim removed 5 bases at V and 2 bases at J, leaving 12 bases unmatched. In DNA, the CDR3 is TGTGCCAGCAGCCCACCTCCCAGCGGGGGGCCACAAGAGACCCAGTACTTC. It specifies CASSPPPSGGPQETQYF.

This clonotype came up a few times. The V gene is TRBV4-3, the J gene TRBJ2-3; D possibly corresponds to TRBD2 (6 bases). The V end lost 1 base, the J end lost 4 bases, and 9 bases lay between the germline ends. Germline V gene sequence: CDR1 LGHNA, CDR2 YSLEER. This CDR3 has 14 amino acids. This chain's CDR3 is CASSQVTSPDTQYF. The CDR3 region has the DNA TGCGCCAGCAGCCAAGTTACTAGCCCAGATACGCAGTATTTT.

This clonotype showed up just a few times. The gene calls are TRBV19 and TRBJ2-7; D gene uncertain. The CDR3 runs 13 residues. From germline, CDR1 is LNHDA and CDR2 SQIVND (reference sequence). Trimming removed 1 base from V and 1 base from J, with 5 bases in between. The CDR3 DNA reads TGTGCCAGTAGTATAGGGAGATCCTACGAGCAGTACTTC. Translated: CASSIGRSYEQYF.

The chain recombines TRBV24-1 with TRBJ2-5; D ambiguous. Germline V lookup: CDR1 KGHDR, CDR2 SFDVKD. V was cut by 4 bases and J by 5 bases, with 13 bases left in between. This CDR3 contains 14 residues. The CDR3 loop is CATSEPSQDETQYF. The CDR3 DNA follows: TGTGCCACCAGTGAACCGTCCCAAGACGAGACCCAGTACTTC.

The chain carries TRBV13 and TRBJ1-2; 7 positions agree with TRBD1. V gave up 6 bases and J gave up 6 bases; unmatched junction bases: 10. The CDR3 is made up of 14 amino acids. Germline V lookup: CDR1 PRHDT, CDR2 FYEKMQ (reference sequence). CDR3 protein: CASRRSTGWHGYTF. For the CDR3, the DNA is TGTGCCAGCAGACGCTCGACAGGGTGGCATGGCTACACCTTC.

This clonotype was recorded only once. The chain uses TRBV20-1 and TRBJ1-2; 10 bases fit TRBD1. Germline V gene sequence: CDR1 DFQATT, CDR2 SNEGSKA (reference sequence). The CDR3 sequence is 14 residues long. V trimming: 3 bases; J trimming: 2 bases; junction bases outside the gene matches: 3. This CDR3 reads CSARGDRGNYGYTF. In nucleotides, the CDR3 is TGCAGTGCTAGGGGGGACAGGGGCAACTATGGCTACACCTTC.

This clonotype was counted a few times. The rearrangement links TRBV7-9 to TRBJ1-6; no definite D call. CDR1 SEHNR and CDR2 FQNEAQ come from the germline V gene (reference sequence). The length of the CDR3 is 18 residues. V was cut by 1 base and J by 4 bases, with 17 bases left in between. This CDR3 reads CASSLGPPAAPYNSPLHF. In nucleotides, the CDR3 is TGTGCCAGCAGCTTAGGCCCCCCGGCAGCACCTTATAATTCACCCCTCCACTTT.

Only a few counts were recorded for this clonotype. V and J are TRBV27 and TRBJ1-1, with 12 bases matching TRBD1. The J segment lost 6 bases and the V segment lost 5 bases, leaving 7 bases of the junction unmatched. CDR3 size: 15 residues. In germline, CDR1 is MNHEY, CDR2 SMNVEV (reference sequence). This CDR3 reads CASSHGTGGAAEAFF. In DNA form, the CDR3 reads TGTGCCAGCAGTCATGGGACAGGGGGCGCGGCTGAAGCTTTCTTT.

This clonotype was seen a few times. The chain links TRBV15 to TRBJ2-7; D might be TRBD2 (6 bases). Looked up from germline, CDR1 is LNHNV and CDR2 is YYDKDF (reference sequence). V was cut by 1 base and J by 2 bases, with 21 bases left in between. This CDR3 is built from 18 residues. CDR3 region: CATSRGGRPGIGAYEQYF. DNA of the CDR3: TGTGCCACCAGCAGAGGAGGGAGGCCTGGGATAGGGGCCTACGAGCAGTACTTC.

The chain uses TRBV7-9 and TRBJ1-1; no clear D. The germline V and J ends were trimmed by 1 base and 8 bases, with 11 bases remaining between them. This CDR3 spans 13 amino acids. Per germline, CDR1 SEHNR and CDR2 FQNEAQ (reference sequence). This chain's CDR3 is CASSLVRSVEAFF. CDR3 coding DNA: TGTGCCAGCAGCTTAGTCCGGTCAGTAGAAGCTTTCTTT.

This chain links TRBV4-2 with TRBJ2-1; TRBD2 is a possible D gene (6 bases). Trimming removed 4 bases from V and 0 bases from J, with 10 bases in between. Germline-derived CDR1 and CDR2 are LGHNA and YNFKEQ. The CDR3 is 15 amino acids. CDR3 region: CASSRDFYSYNEQFF. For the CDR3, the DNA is TGTGCCAGCAGCCGGGACTTTTACTCCTACAATGAGCAGTTCTTC.

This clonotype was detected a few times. The CDR3 sequence is CASSVGLSYEQYF. The CDR3 bases are TGTGCCAGCAGTGTAGGTTTGTCCTACGAGCAGTACTTC. The chain carries TRBV2 and TRBJ2-7, with D uncertain. Germline CDR1 is SNHLY and CDR2 is FYNNEI. V shed 4 bases and J shed 1 base, with 8 bases lying between them. CDR3 length equals 13 residues.

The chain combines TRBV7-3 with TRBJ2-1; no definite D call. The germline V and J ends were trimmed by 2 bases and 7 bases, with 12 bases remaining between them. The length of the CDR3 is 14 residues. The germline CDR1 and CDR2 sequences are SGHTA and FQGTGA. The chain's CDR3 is CASSLSSGRNEQFF. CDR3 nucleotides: TGTGCCAGCAGCTTATCCAGTGGCCGGAATGAGCAGTTCTTC. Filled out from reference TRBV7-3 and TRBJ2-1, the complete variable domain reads GAGVSQTPSNKVTEKGKYVELRCDPISGHTALYWYRQSLGQGPEFLIYFQGTGAADDSGLPNDRFFAVRPEGSVSTLKIQRTERGDSAVYLCASSLSSGRNEQFFGPGTRLTVL.

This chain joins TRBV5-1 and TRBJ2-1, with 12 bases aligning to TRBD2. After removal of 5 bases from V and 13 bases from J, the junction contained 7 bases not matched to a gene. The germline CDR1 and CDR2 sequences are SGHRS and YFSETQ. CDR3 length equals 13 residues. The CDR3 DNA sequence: TGCGCCAGCAGACCGACTAGCGGGAGTTCACAGTTCTTC. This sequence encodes CASRPTSGSSQFF.

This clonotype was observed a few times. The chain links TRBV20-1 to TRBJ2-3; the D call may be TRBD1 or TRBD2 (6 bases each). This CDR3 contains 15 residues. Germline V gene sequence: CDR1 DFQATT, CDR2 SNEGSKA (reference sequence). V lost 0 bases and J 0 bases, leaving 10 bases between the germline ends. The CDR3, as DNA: TGCAGTGCTAGAGACGGAGGGGGTAGCACAGATACGCAGTATTTT. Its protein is CSARDGGGSTDTQYF.